The table lists the clone carrying this TCR beta chain with many counts. Its target is not known. Amplified TCR beta CDR3 regions derived from RNA transcripts. Using the HTBI primer set, a first-round RT-PCR was run on the TCR CDR3. TCRdb re-analysed the multiplex PCR reads in MiXCR, keeping a single row per CDR3 protein. The sample lists approximately 260,000 distinct CDR3 sequences, 15% occurring once. The data are from a study of T cells in Graves' hyperthyroidism and ophthalmopathy. Regarding the study as a whole: From stable hyperthyroidism, ophthalmopathy was set apart by a 13 V-J model.

Not enrolled were patients with uncontrolled infection, other autoimmune disease, pregnancy or lactation. Used for diagnoses were clinical symptoms, serum thyroxine and TRAb, thyroid ultrasound and orbital computed tomography. Sampled blood dates from first hyperthyroidism diagnosis, and it precedes any ophthalmopathy symptoms. The CDR3 covers 14 residues. Trimming took 6 bases from V and 1 from J; bases not matched to a gene: 5. Germline loops: CDR1 DFQATT, CDR2 SNEGSKA (reference sequence). The clonotype comes from a woman aged 50 to 60 with Graves' hyperthyroidism that later progressed to Graves' ophthalmopathy. Material for sequencing was blood. The chain combines TRBV20-1 with TRBJ2-3; 9 nucleotides line up with TRBD2. Here the CDR3 reads CSALSGSRTDTQYF. The CDR3 bases are TGCAGTGCCCTTAGCGGGAGTCGCACAGATACGCAGTATTTT.